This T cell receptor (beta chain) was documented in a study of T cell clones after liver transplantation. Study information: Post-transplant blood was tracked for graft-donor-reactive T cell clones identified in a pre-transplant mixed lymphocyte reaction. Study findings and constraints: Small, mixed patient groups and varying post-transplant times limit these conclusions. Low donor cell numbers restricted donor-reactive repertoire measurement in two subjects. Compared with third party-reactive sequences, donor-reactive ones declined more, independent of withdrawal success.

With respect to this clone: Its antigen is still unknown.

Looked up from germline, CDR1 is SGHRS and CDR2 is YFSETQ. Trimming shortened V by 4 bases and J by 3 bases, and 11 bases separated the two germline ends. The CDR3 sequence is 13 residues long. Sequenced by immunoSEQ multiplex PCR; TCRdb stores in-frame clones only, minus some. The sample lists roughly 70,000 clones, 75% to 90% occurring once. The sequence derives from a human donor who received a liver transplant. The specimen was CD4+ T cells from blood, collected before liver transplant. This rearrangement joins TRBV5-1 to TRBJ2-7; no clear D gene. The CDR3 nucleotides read TGCGCCAGCAGCCACGACGGATACTACGAGCAGTACTTC. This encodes CASSHDGYYEQYF.